The present TCR beta chain was sequenced within a study of cytotoxic CD8 clonotypes in ibrutinib-treated CLL. Study-wide context: Collecting the response samples happened after a median 12 months of treatment, with a range of 6 to 36.

Notes on the study in general: Public clonotypes were uncommon and contracted or stayed stable on treatment. In sustained-remission versus progressing patients, sampling times differed. In comparison with age-matched healthy donors, baseline clonality was higher and tracked circulating CD8+ T-cell counts.

Notes on this clone: Antigen unknown.

Measured with immunoSEQ multiplex PCR; TCRdb has only the in-frame clones, and not every one. This sample has approximately 350,000 clones, with 67% found just once. The germline CDR1 and CDR2 sequences are MDHEN and SYDVKM. The CDR3 has 13 residues. Trimming stripped 7 bases from V and 2 bases from J, with 10 bases between. The sequence came from a human donor with chronic lymphocytic leukemia. The V and J genes are TRBV28 and TRBJ2-3; D gene uncertain. This specimen was PBMCs, taken after 36 months of ibrutinib treatment. In DNA, the CDR3 is TGTGCCAGCACGGGCATTTACACAGATACGCAGTATTTT. Its protein is CASTGIYTDTQYF.